The 21 T cell receptor beta chains given below trace back to one sample, sequenced in a study of control samples from healthy donors and cancer patients. Assay: immunoSEQ multiplex PCR; the TCRdb copy retains only in-frame clones and omits some. The data show tens of thousands of clones, about 94% seen once. Sequenced material: PBMCs. The receptors derive from a woman in her 50s with head and neck cancer.

Regarding this clone: This same CDR3 is encoded by further DNA sequences in the sample. This chain uses TRBV11-3 with TRBJ2-3, with 11 nucleotides matching TRBD2. The CDR3 has 16 amino acids. The germline CDR1 and CDR2 sequences are SGHNT and YENEEA. V shed 5 bases and J 3 bases; nucleotides not matched to a gene: 7. The CDR3 region is CASSRGTSGRTDTQYF. DNA for the CDR3: TGTGCCAGCAGCCGCGGAACTAGCGGGAGAACAGATACGCAGTATTTT.

The chain recombines TRBV4-3 with TRBJ2-1; weak D call: TRBD2 (6 bases). V dropped 3 bases and J dropped 5 bases, with 11 bases sitting between them. The length of the CDR3 is 14 residues. CDR1 LGHNA and CDR2 YSLEER come from the germline V gene. The CDR3 DNA reads TGCGCCAGCAGCCATTTCGGAGGGAACAATGAGCAGTTCTTC. Amino acids: CASSHFGGNNEQFF.

This chain connects TRBV5-5 to TRBJ1-1; D remains ambiguous. Trimming removed 0 bases at V and 1 base at J, with 7 bases between. The germline CDR1 and CDR2 sequences are SGHKS and YYEKEE (reference sequence). The CDR3 covers 14 residues. The CDR3 sequence: CASSLGQPNTEAFF. CDR3 bases: TGTGCCAGCAGCTTGGGCCAGCCGAACACTGAAGCTTTCTTT.

In its sample, this clone was seen once. V and J are TRBV9 and TRBJ2-5; D might be TRBD2 (5 bases). The CDR3 runs 14 residues. Trimming removed 0 bases at V and 5 bases at J, with 11 bases between. Germline V gene sequence: CDR1 SGDLS, CDR2 YYNGEE. In DNA, the CDR3 is TGTGCCAGCAGCGTAGACCAGGAGGTGGAGACCCAGTACTTC. Translated, it gives CASSVDQEVETQYF.

This clone was found a few times. V usage is TRBV2 and J usage is TRBJ1-3; D might be TRBD1 (6 bases). The CDR3 has 12 amino acids. Trimming shortened V by 8 bases and J by 4 bases, and 9 bases separated the two germline ends. Per germline, CDR1 SNHLY and CDR2 FYNNEI. CDR3 nucleotide sequence: TGTGCCAGCCACGACAGGGGAAACACCATATATTTT. Protein product: CASHDRGNTIYF.

This clone was seen a single time. V is TRBV6-6 and J is TRBJ1-2; 7 bases line up with TRBD1. Germline-derived CDR1 and CDR2 are MNHNY and SVGAGI (reference sequence). With V trimmed by 7 bases and J by 4 bases, 9 bases remained unmatched. This CDR3 has 14 residues. The CDR3 nucleotides are TGTGCCAGCACCGGCACAGGGGATGGCTATGGCTACACCTTC. Translation gives CASTGTGDGYGYTF.

This rearrangement joins TRBV30 to TRBJ1-2, with 9 bases lining up with TRBD1. Germline V gene lookup returns CDR1 GTSNPN and CDR2 SVGIG (reference sequence). This CDR3 is built from 13 residues. The junction had 10 bases not matched to a gene; V was cut back by 5 bases and J by 9 bases. CDR3: CAWVRDRVGSYTF. DNA for the CDR3: TGTGCCTGGGTCCGGGACAGGGTGGGTAGCTACACCTTC.

This clone was detected only once. The rearrangement links TRBV3-1 (or the pseudogene TRBV3-2) to TRBJ1-6; 8 positions agree with TRBD1. CDR3 length equals 14 residues. Germline-derived CDR1 and CDR2 are LGHDT and YNNKEL (reference sequence). V lost 3 bases, J lost 6 bases, and 1 base stayed unmatched. The CDR3, as DNA: TGTGCCAGCAGCCACGGACAGGGTAATTCACCCCTCCACTTT. This encodes CASSHGQGNSPLHF.

CDR3 in amino acids: CASSLYQGSGTEAFF. The CDR3 nucleotides read TGCGCCAGCAGCTTATATCAGGGTAGTGGCACTGAAGCTTTCTTT. The chain links TRBV5-1 to TRBJ1-1, with D perhaps matching TRBD1 (5 bases). Between the trimmed V and J ends, which lost 2 bases and 4 bases, there was a span of 15 bases. Germline values: CDR1 SGHRS, CDR2 YFSETQ. The CDR3 loop spans 15 amino acids.

The V and J genes are TRBV27 and TRBJ2-7, with D possibly TRBD2 on 6 matching bases. Germline V gene data show CDR1 as MNHEY and CDR2 as SMNVEV (reference sequence). Trimming left V 4 bases short and J 0 bases short, with 13 bases between. The CDR3 is 15 residues long. The CDR3 region has the DNA TGTGCCAGCAGTTCGGGACTCCCTGTCTCCTACGAGCAGTACTTC. This gives the protein CASSSGLPVSYEQYF.

This chain links TRBV5-1 with TRBJ1-2; D gene uncertain. Germline values: CDR1 SGHRS, CDR2 YFSETQ. The CDR3 consists of 15 residues. Trimming took off 6 bases at V and 5 bases at J, with 20 bases between the two ends. CDR3 in amino acids: CASTDGLLSGYGYTF. As DNA, the CDR3 is TGCGCCAGCACAGATGGCCTGCTCTCTGGTTATGGCTACACCTTC.

As concerns this clone: A junction boundary mismatches the germline segment, possibly from a read error. The chain recombines TRBV5-6 with TRBJ2-7, with D maybe TRBD1 (5 bases). The CDR3 runs 14 residues. Germline assignment: CDR1 SGHDT and CDR2 YYEEEE. The CDR3 nucleotides are TGTACCAGCAGCCGGAGACAGTTTTCCTACGAGCAGTACTTC. Translation gives CTSSRRQFSYEQYF.

The rearrangement uses TRBV27 and TRBJ2-5, with D unresolved. Germline V gene sequence: CDR1 MNHEY, CDR2 SMNVEV (reference sequence). Trimming cost V 3 bases and J 1 base, with 6 bases left between them. The CDR3 totals 13 residues. CDR3: CASSFSVQETQYF. For the CDR3, the DNA is TGTGCCAGCAGTTTCTCGGTCCAAGAGACCCAGTACTTC.

The V gene is TRBV27, the J gene TRBJ2-5, with D perhaps matching TRBD1 (7 bases). CDR3 length: 15 residues. CDR1 MNHEY and CDR2 SMNVEV come from the germline V gene (reference sequence). The V and J ends lost 5 bases and 4 bases respectively, with 17 bases between them. The CDR3 DNA follows: TGTGCCAGCAGTAAATACAGGGGAGGCGCAGAGACCCAGTACTTC. This codes for CASSKYRGGAETQYF.

DNA for the CDR3: TGTGCCAGCAGCGGATACTACGAGCAGTACTTC. Its translation: CASSGYYEQYF. The chain has TRBV2 and TRBJ2-7; D remains ambiguous. The CDR3 has 11 amino acids. Germline CDR1 SNHLY, CDR2 FYNNEI. Trimming left V 6 bases short and J 3 bases short, with 6 bases between.

The chain is built from TRBV30 and TRBJ2-5, with D perhaps matching TRBD2 (5 bases). CDR3 length: 14 amino acids. Trimming stripped 2 bases from V and 4 bases from J, with 14 bases between. Germline CDR1 GTSNPN, CDR2 SVGIG (reference sequence). CDR3 sequence (DNA): TGTGCCTGGAGTCTCGACTCTGCGGGAGAGACCCAGTACTTC. This codes for CAWSLDSAGETQYF.

The chain is built from TRBV3-1 (or the pseudogene TRBV3-2) and TRBJ2-5; 11 bases match TRBD2. Per the germline V gene, CDR1 is LGHDT and CDR2 is YNNKEL (reference sequence). The J segment lost 3 bases and the V segment lost 4 bases, leaving 4 bases of the junction unmatched. This CDR3 has 15 amino acids. The CDR3 coding sequence is TGTGCCAGCAGCCTGAGACTAGCGGGAAAAGAGACCCAGTACTTC. Translated, it gives CASSLRLAGKETQYF.

Here the CDR3 reads CASSSWTGGGQPQHF. The CDR3, as DNA: TGTGCCAGCAGTTCCTGGACAGGGGGCGGTCAGCCCCAGCATTTT. The chain has TRBV6-5 and TRBJ1-5, with 11 bases aligning to TRBD1. Germline V gene data show CDR1 as MNHEY and CDR2 as SVGAGI. V was pared by 4 bases and J by 6 bases, with 5 bases of the junction left unmatched. The CDR3 extends over 15 amino acids.

The chain combines TRBV6-6 with TRBJ2-7; D might be TRBD2 (6 bases). The ends were cut back, 2 bases at V and 7 bases at J, with 21 bases in the middle. The CDR3 has 16 amino acids. Germline assignment: CDR1 MNHNY and CDR2 SVGAGI (reference sequence). For the CDR3, the DNA is TGTGCCAGCAGTTACACCCCCACGGGAGCCCCCCGGGAGCAGTACTTC. This translates into CASSYTPTGAPREQYF.

The rearrangement uses TRBV12-2 and TRBJ1-1. TRBV12-2 is noted as a pseudogene. This CDR3 is 18 amino acids long. CDR3 nucleotide sequence: TGTGCAAGTCGCCCCCAGACACTAGCCCCTTACGAGAACACTGAAGCTTTCTTT. Translating gives CASRPQTLAPYENTEAFF.

J is TRBJ1-2 and V is TRBV6-5; no definite D call. Germline CDR1 reads MNHEY; CDR2 reads SVGAGI. The CDR3 totals 11 residues. V was cut by 8 bases and J by 0 bases, with 4 bases left in between. The CDR3 reads CASGPNYGYTF. The CDR3 region has the DNA TGTGCCAGCGGGCCTAACTATGGCTACACCTTC.